The clone carrying this T cell receptor (beta chain) was seen a few times. Its target is unknown. The data are from a study of CD8 T cells in ankylosing spondylitis. Germline V gene data show CDR1 as LGHNA and CDR2 as YSLEER. The V and J ends lost 4 bases and 0 bases respectively, with 12 bases between them. The CDR3 is made up of 16 amino acids. TCRdb itself ran the 5' RACE reads through MiXCR, one entry per CDR3 protein. The sample includes about 210,000 distinct CDR3 sequences, 7% to 8% of them seen just once. General study findings and limits: Roughly 8 highly homologous variants made up a TCR beta motif that seemed to typify ankylosing spondylitis blood. Earlier literature documents some of the motif variants in reactive arthritis synovial fluid and blood. CD8+ disease-linked clones were present at relatively low frequencies in blood. The clones that were linked to disease were reported to be significantly enriched in matched synovial fluid samples from ankylosing spondylitis patients.

The rearrangement uses TRBV4-3 and TRBJ1-4; D gene ambiguous. Sequencing was done on a sample of blood, either unsorted or a sorted T cell fraction (not recorded which). The sequence came from a male donor with ankylosing spondylitis. CDR3 nucleotides: TGCGCCAGCAGCCTAAAGGGTCGAGCAACTAATGAAAAACTGTTTTTT. Residues: CASSLKGRATNEKLFF.